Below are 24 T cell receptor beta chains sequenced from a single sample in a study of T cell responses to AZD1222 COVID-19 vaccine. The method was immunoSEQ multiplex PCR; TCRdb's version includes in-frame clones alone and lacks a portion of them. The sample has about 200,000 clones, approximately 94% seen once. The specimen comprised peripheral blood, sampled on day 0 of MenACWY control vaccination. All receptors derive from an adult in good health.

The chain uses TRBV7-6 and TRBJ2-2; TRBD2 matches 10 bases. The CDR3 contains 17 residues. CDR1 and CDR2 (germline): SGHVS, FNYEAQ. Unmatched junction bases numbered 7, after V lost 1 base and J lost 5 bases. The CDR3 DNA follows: TGTGCCAGCAGCTTAGAGAGCGGGGGGGCTAAGACCGGGGAGCTGTTTTTT. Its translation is CASSLESGGAKTGELFF.

The CDR3 here is CARGHLSPNWSNQPQHF. The CDR3 nucleotides are TGTGCTAGGGGTCATCTTTCACCCAACTGGAGCAATCAGCCCCAGCATTTT. This sequence joins TRBV12-5 and TRBJ1-5; D remains unclear. Deletions cut 9 bases from V and 1 base from J, with 22 bases between. CDR3 length: 17 amino acids. Germline-derived CDR1 and CDR2 are LGHNT and FRNRAP.

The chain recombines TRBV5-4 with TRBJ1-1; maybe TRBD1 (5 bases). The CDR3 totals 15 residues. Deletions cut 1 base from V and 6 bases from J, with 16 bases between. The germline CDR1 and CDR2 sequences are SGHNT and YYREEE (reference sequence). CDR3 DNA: TGTGCCAGCAGCTTGAGGGTGGGGGAACACTCTGAAGCTTTCTTT. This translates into CASSLRVGEHSEAFF.

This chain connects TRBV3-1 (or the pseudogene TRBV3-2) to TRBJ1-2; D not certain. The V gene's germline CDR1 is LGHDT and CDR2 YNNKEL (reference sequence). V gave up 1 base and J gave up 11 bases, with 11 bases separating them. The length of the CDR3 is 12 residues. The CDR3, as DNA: TGTGCCAGCAGCCAAGTAGGGCAGACTTACACCTTC. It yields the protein CASSQVGQTYTF.

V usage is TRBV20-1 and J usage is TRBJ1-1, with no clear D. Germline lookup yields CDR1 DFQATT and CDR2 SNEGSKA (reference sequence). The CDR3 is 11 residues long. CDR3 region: CTGNGQTEAFF. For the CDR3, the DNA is TGCACCGGCAACGGGCAGACTGAAGCTTTCTTT.

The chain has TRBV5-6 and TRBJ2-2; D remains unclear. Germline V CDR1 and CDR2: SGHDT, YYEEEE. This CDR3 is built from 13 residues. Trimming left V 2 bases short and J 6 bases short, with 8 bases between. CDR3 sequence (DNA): TGTGCCAGCAGCTTTCGAGGTCCCGGGGAGCTGTTTTTT. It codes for CASSFRGPGELFF. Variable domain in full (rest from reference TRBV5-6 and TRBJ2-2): DAGVTQSPTHLIKTRGQQVTLRCSPKSGHDTVSWYQQALGQGPQFIFQYYEEEERQRGNFPDRFSGHQFPNYSSELNVNALLLGDSALYLCASSFRGPGELFFGEGSRLTVL.

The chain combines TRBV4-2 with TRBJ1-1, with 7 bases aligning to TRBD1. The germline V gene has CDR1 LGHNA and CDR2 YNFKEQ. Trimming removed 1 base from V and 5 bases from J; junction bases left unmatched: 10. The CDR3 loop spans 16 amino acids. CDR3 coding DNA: TGTGCCAGCAGCCAAGTAAAGTTGACAGGGAGTACTGAAGCTTTCTTT. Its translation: CASSQVKLTGSTEAFF.

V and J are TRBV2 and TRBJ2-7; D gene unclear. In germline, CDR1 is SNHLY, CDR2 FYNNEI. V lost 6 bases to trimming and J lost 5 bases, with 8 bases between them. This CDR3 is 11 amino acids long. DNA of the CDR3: TGTGCCAGCAGCGGTAACCACGAGCAGTACTTC. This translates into CASSGNHEQYF.

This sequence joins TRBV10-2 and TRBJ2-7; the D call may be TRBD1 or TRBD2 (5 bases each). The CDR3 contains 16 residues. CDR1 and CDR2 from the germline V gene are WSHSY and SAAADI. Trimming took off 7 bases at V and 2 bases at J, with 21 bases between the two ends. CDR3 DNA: TGCGCCAGCACTGGCCTAGAGGCAGGGAGTGCCTACGAGCAGTACTTC. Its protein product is CASTGLEAGSAYEQYF.

The CDR3 DNA follows: TGTGCCAGCAGCCAAGAAAGGTACAATGAGCAGTTCTTC. Its protein product is CASSQERYNEQFF. J is TRBJ2-1 and V is TRBV4-2; D uncertain. Germline CDR1 and CDR2: LGHNA and YNFKEQ. The CDR3 spans 13 residues. V gave up 0 bases and J gave up 4 bases, with 4 bases separating them.

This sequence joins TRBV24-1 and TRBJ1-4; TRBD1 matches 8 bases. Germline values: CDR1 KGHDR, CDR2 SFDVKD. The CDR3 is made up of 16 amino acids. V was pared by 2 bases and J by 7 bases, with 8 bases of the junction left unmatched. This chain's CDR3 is CATSDSAGGMGEKLFF. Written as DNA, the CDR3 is TGTGCCACCAGTGATTCTGCAGGGGGCATGGGTGAAAAACTGTTTTTT.

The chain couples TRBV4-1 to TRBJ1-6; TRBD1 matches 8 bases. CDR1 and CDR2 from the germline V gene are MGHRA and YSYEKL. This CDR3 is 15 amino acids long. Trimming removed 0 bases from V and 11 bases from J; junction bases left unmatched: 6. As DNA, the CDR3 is TGCGCCAGCAGCCAAGAAGACAGGGGTAGTACACCCCTCCACTTT. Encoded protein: CASSQEDRGSTPLHF.

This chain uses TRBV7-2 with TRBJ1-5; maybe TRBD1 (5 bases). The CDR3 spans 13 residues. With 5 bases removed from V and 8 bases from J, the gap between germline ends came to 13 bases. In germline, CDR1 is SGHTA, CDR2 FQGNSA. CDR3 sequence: CASSPRASEPQHF. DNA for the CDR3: TGTGCCAGCAGCCCCAGGGCATCGGAGCCCCAGCATTTT.

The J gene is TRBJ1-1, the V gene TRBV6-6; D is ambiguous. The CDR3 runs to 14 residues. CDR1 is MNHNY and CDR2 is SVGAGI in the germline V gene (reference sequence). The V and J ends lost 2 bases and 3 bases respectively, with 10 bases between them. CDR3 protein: CASSYVTADTEAFF. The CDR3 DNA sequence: TGTGCCAGCAGTTACGTGACGGCAGACACTGAAGCTTTCTTT.

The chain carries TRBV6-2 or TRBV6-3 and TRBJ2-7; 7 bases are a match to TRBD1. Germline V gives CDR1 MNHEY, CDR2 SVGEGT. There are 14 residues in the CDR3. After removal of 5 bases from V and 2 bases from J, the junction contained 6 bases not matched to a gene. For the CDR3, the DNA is TGTGCCAGCAGTAGGGGGCAGGGGACCTACGAGCAGTACTTC. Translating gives CASSRGQGTYEQYF.

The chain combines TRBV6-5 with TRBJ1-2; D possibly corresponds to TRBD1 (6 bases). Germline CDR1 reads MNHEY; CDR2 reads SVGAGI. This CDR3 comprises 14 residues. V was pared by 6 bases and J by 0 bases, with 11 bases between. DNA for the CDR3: TGTGCCAGCAGGTCCGGACAGTCTAACTATGGCTACACCTTC. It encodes CASRSGQSNYGYTF.

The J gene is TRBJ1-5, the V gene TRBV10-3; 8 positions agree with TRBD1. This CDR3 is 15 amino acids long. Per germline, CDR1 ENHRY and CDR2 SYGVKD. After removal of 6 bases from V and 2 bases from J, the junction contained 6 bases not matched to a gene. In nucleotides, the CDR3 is TGTGCCATCAGCAAGGACAGGGAAGGCAATCAGCCCCAGCATTTT. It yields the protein CAISKDREGNQPQHF.

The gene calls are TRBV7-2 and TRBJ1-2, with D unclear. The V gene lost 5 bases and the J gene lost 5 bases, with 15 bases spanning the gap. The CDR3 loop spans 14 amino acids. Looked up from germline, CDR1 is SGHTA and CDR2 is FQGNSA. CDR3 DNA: TGTGCCAGCAGCCCATCAGGAGCCCGGTATGGCTACACCTTC. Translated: CASSPSGARYGYTF.

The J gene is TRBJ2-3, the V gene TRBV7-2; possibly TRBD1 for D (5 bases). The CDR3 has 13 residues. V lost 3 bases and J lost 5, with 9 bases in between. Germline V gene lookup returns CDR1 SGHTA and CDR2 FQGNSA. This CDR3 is CASSFPGIDTQYF. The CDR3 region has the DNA TGTGCCAGCAGCTTTCCAGGGATAGATACGCAGTATTTT.

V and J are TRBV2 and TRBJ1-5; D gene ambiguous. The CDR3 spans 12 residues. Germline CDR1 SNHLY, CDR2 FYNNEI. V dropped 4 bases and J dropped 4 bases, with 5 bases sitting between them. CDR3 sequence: CASSAGNQPQHF. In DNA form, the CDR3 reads TGTGCCAGCAGTGCGGGTAATCAGCCCCAGCATTTT.

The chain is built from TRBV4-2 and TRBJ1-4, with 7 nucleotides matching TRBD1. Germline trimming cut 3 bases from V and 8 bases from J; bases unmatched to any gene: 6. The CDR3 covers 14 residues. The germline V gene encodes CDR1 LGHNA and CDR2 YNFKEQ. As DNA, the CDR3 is TGTGCCAGCAGCCACTCGACAGGGAGGGAAAAACTGTTTTTT. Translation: CASSHSTGREKLFF.

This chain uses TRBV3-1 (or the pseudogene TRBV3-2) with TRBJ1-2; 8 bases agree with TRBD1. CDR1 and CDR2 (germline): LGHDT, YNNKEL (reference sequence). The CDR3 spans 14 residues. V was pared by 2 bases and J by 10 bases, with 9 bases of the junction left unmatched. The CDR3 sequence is CASSQPGQARPYTF. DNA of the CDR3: TGTGCCAGCAGCCAACCGGGACAGGCGAGGCCCTACACCTTC.

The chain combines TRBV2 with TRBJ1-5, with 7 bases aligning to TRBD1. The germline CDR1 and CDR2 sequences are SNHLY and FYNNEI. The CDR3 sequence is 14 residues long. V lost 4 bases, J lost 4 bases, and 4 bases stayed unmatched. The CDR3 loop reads CASSGRGKNQPQHF. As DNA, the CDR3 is TGTGCCAGCAGTGGCAGGGGGAAAAATCAGCCCCAGCATTTT.

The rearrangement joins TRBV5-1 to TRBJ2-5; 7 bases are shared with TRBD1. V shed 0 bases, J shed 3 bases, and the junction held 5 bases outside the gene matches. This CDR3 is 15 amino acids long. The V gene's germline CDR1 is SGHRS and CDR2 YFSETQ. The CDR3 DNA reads TGCGCCAGCAGCTTGGGTCCCGGGACAGAAGAGACCCAGTACTTC. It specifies CASSLGPGTEETQYF.